A single T cell receptor beta chain is shown here with its context. The CDR3 runs 14 residues. Germline V gene lookup returns CDR1 GTSNPN and CDR2 SVGIG (reference sequence). Trimming stripped 4 bases from V and 1 base from J, with 8 bases between. This sample was included in a study of blood T cell repertoires in COVID-19. Study background: COVID-19 samples, acute and convalescent, were from the United States, Italy and Spain.

In the original analysis: Estimation of nucleated cell counts relied on the amplification of reference gene primers. Produced via immunoSEQ multiplex PCR; TCRdb's table is partial and in-frame only. V, J and clone size were drawn from that table, and D and trimming were deduced from the DNA. The sample records just over 150,000 clones, approximately 86% being singletons. What was sequenced was peripheral blood. The sequence came from a woman in her thirties or forties with COVID-19, enrolled during active disease. V usage is TRBV30 and J usage is TRBJ2-6; D not resolved. In nucleotides, the CDR3 is TGTGCCTGGACGGCCAGGTCTGGGGCCAACGTCCTGACTTTC. It codes for CAWTARSGANVLTF.